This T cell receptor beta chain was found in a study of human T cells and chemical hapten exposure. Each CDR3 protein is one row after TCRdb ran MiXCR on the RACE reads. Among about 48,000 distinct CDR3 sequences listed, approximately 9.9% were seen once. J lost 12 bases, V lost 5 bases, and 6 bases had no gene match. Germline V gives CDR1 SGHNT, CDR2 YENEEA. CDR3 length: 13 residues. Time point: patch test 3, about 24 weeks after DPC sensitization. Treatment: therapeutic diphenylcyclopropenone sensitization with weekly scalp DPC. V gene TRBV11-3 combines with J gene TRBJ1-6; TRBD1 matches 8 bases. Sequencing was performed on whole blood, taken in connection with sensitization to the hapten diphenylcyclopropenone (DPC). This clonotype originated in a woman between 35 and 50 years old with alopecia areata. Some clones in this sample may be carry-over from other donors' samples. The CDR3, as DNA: TGTGCCAGCAGCCGCCGGACAGGGCAACCCCTCCACTTT. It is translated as CASSRRTGQPLHF.